This T cell receptor beta chain emerged from a study of T cells after yellow fever vaccination. This clonotype was seen at least ten times. This CDR3 is built from 13 residues. V gave up 7 bases and J gave up 1 base, with 8 bases separating them. Conversion of TCR transcripts into cDNA relied on 5'RACE template switching, which added a universal primer site and UMIs. TCRdb reprocessed the 5' RACE reads with MiXCR, giving one entry per CDR3 protein. The table includes some 100,000 distinct CDR3 sequences, about 7.8% detected once. The source was CD4+ T cells sorted from PBMCs, collected about 41 days after the first yellow fever vaccination. The TCR sequence derives from a man in his late teens or twenties who received the YFV17D yellow fever vaccine. The V and J genes are TRBV12-3 or TRBV12-4 and TRBJ1-5; D ambiguous. CDR3 DNA: TGTGCCAGCACCCTAGGGAGCAATCAGCCCCAGCATTTT. Its translation is CASTLGSNQPQHF.